This passage covers 9 T cell receptor beta chains from one sample sequenced in a study of Tregs in tolerant kidney transplant recipients. Mixed chimerism was transient after nonmyeloablative marrow transplants from related graft donors. Produced via immunoSEQ multiplex PCR; TCRdb's table is partial and in-frame only. The table records around 50,000 clones, roughly 87% of them present only once. The material was CD8+ T cells from blood (PBMCs), obtained 12 months after the transplant. All receptors come from a human patient who received a combined kidney and bone marrow transplant. Some T cells may be the graft donor's.

This chain links TRBV29-1 with TRBJ1-5; D is undetermined. CDR3 length: 13 amino acids. CDR1 is SQVTM, CDR2 ANQGSEA, per germline. V lost 3 bases, J lost 7 bases, and 13 bases lay in between. The CDR3 region has the DNA TGCAGCGTTGAGGAGGGAGTGGGACAGCCCCAGCATTTT. The encoded protein is CSVEEGVGQPQHF.

The rearrangement uses TRBV11-2 and TRBJ1-4, with 7 nucleotides matching TRBD1. The germline V gene has CDR1 SGHAT and CDR2 FQNNGV. Germline trimming cut 2 bases from V and 5 bases from J; bases unmatched to any gene: 2. The CDR3 runs 14 residues. The CDR3 sequence is CASSLWTGNEKLFF. As DNA, the CDR3 is TGTGCCAGCAGCTTATGGACAGGCAATGAAAAACTGTTTTTT.

Regarding this clone: Within the sample, other DNA sequences also encode this same CDR3. V is TRBV4-1 and J is TRBJ2-3, with 12 bases fitting TRBD2. V shed 5 bases and J 5 bases; nucleotides not matched to a gene: 5. Germline CDR1 MGHRA, CDR2 YSYEKL. This CDR3 region has 15 residues. The CDR3 sequence: CASSRLAGEGDTQYF. CDR3 in DNA: TGCGCCAGCAGCAGACTAGCGGGAGAGGGAGATACGCAGTATTTT.

The chain uses TRBV7-3 and TRBJ2-3, with 7 bases fitting TRBD2. CDR3 length: 16 residues. V lost 0 bases and J lost 5; bases outside the gene matches: 8. Germline CDR1 and CDR2: SGHTA and FQGTGA. CDR3 sequence: CASSLTPSGPIDTQYF. In DNA, the CDR3 is TGTGCCAGCAGCTTAACGCCTAGCGGTCCAATAGATACGCAGTATTTT.

The V and J genes are TRBV4-1 and TRBJ2-3; the match to TRBD2 covers 12 bases. Germline V lookup: CDR1 MGHRA, CDR2 YSYEKL. V was clipped by 2 bases and J by 4 bases; unmatched bases: 16. The CDR3 sequence is 20 residues long. The CDR3 nucleotides read TGCGCCAGCAGCCAATATCCGGGACTAGCGGGCGGTAAGGCACCAGATACGCAGTATTTT. It translates to CASSQYPGLAGGKAPDTQYF.

The chain is built from TRBV9 and TRBJ2-7; D might be TRBD1 (6 bases). Trimming took 0 bases from V and 1 from J, leaving 11 bases between them. The CDR3 loop spans 15 amino acids. The germline V gene encodes CDR1 SGDLS and CDR2 YYNGEE. The chain's CDR3 is CASSVGAGVSYEQYF. Here the CDR3 DNA reads TGTGCCAGCAGCGTAGGGGCAGGGGTGTCCTACGAGCAGTACTTC. Full variable domain (rest looked up from reference TRBV9 and TRBJ2-7): DSGVTQTPKHLITATGQRVTLRCSPRSGDLSVYWYQQSLDQGLQFLIQYYNGEERAKGNILERFSAQQFPDLHSELNLSSLELGDSALYFCASSVGAGVSYEQYFGPGTRLTVT.

The genes are TRBV28 and TRBJ2-5, with D possibly being TRBD1 (5 bases). Germline V gene lookup returns CDR1 MDHEN and CDR2 SYDVKM. The CDR3 has 13 amino acids. V dropped 11 bases and J dropped 5 bases, with 18 bases sitting between them. The CDR3 DNA reads TGTGCCTCCCACAGCCCCAGGGTGGAGACCCAGTACTTC. It codes for CASHSPRVETQYF.

V usage is TRBV30 and J usage is TRBJ2-7; D is unclear. There are 13 residues in the CDR3. Germline values: CDR1 GTSNPN, CDR2 SVGIG (reference sequence). Trimming took off 4 bases at V and 3 bases at J, with 13 bases between the two ends. CDR3 sequence (DNA): TGTGCCTGGACGGTGGGCAACCTCTACGAGCAGTACTTC. The encoded protein is CAWTVGNLYEQYF.

The chain carries TRBV27 and TRBJ2-7; 7 positions agree with TRBD1. The CDR3 is 14 residues long. Trimming cost V 6 bases and J 3 bases; bases outside gene matches: 8. CDR1 and CDR2 from the germline V gene are MNHEY and SMNVEV (reference sequence). Here the CDR3 reads CASSPSGTVYEQYF. CDR3 bases: TGTGCCAGCAGCCCTTCCGGGACAGTCTACGAGCAGTACTTC.